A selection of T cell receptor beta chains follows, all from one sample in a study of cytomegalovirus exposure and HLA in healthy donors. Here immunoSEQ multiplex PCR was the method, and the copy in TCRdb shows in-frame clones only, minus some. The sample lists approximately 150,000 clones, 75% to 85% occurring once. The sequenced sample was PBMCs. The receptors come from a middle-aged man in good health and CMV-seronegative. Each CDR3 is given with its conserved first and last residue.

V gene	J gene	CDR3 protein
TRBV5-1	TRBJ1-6	CASSLVADNNSPLHF
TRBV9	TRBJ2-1	CASSFSAGGIYNEQFF
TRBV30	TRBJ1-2	CAWSVQRGGYTF
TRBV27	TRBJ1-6	CASSNSEGEAPLHF
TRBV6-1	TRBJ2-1	CASSEAGGLNEQFF
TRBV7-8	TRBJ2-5	CASSWNRGKQYF
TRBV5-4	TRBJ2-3	CASSLSSTDTQYF
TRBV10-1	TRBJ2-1	CASREGSGGFDEQFF
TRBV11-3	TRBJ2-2	CASSPGVAGELFF
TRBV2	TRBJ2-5	CASRSGLAGGPETQYF
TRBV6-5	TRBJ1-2	CASSMGQGGGTYTF
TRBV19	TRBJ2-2	CASSMGQATGELFF
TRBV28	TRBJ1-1	CASSPSGRAEAFF
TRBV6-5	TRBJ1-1	CASSYNQGDVTEAFF
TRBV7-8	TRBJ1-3	CASSPGTGGFGNTIYF
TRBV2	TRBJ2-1	CASSPGQVRSEQFF
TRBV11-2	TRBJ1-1	CASSSRTGNTEAFF
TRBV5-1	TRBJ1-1	CASKIGTGNTEAFF
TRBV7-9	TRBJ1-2	CASSNDPAGGYTF
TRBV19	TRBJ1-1	CASSGTTLDTEAFF
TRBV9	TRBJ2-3	CASSAGDRGSDTQYF
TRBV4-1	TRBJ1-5	CASSPKGGGGADQPQHF
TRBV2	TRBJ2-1	CASSEDLAGGYNEQFF
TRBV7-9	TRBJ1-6	CASSPQSSYNSPLHF
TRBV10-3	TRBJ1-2	CAISEPGRSLDYGYTF
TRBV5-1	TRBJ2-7	CASTLGTAAYEQYF
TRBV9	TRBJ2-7	CASSVSTGSYEQYF
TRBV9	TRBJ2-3	CASSVELASITDTQYF
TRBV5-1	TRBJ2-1	CASKITSGGGNEQFF
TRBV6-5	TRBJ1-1	CASSYFKGGTEAFF
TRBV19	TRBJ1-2	CAFLNYGYTF
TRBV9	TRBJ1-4	CASSPGGDVEKLFF